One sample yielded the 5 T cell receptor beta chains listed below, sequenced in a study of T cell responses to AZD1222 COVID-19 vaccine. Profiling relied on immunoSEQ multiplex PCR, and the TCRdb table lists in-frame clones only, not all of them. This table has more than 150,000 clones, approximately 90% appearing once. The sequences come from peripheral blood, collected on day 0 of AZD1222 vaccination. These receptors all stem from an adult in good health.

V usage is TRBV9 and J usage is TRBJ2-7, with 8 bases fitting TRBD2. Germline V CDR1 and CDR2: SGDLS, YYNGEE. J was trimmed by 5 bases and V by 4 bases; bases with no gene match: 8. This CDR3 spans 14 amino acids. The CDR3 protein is CASSPAGGIHEQYF. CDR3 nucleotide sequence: TGTGCCAGCAGCCCCGCGGGGGGTATCCACGAGCAGTACTTC.

DNA of the CDR3: TGTGCCAGCTCACCTTCAATACAGCCTAATCAGCCCCAGCATTTT. Translation gives CASSPSIQPNQPQHF. The V and J genes are TRBV18 and TRBJ1-5; D remains unclear. Between the trimmed V and J ends, which lost 3 bases and 4 bases, there was a span of 13 bases. The CDR3 covers 15 residues. Looked up from germline, CDR1 is KGHSH and CDR2 is LQKENI.

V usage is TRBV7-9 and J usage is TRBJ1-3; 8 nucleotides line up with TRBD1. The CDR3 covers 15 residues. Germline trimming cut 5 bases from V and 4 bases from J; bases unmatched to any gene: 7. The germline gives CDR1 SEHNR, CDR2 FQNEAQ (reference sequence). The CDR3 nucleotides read TGTGCCAGCAGCCGAACGACAGGGGCAGGAAACACCATATATTTT. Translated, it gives CASSRTTGAGNTIYF.

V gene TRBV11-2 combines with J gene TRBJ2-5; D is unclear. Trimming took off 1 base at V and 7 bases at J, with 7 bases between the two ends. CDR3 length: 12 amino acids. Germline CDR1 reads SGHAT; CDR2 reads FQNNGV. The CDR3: CASSLVGRTQYF. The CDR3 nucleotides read TGTGCCAGCAGCTTAGTAGGACGGACCCAGTACTTC.

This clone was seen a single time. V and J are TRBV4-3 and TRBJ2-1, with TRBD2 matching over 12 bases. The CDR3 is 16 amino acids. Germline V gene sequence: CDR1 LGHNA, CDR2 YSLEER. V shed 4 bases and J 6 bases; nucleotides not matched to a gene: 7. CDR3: CASSLNLAGGLNEQFF. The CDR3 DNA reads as TGCGCCAGCAGCCTAAACCTAGCGGGGGGGCTCAATGAGCAGTTCTTC.